This T cell receptor beta chain was captured by sequencing in a study of T cell repertoires in cytomegalovirus infection. Study in general: Indications came from public TCR beta signatures; they pointed to CMV infection and to a matching HLA type. Study-wide results and caveats: Across the ex vivo response, the dominant clonotypes were HLA-C-restricted CMV-specific TCR beta clonotypes.

TCRdb re-derived calls from the reads in MiXCR, one entry per CDR3 protein. The sample gives about 52,000 distinct CDR3 sequences, around 20% of which show up once; roughly 75% is in the top ten. V was cut by 7 bases and J by 2 bases, with 14 bases left in between. The CDR3 runs 14 residues. This clonotype was counted a few times. Its antigen is as yet unknown. The sequence came from a human donor in good health (CMV status not recorded). Some clones in this sample may be carry-over from other donors' samples. This sequence joins TRBV12-3 or TRBV12-4 and TRBJ1-2, with D unresolved. The sequences come from CD8+ T cells from cultured PBMCs, collected from culture after CMV antigen stimulation. The CDR3 is CASTQELGNYGYTF. CDR3 in DNA: TGTGCCAGCACCCAAGAGCTGGGGAACTATGGCTACACCTTC.